This T cell receptor beta chain originates from a study of blood T cell repertoires in COVID-19. Some clones are missing from TCRdb's copy, which holds only in-frame ones; the method was immunoSEQ multiplex PCR. The sample includes 450,000 or so clones, 70% to 90% of them seen just once. This CDR3 is 19 amino acids long. Trimming took 0 bases from V and 0 from J; bases not matched to a gene: 5. Germline lookup yields CDR1 SEHNR and CDR2 FQNEAQ (reference sequence). The sample taken for sequencing was peripheral blood. The TCR sequence derives from a man aged 18 to 29 with COVID-19, enrolled during active disease. The V gene is TRBV7-9, the J gene TRBJ2-2, with 12 bases matching TRBD2. The CDR3 DNA follows: TGTGCCAGCAGCTTAGCAACTAGCGGGAGGCTTACGAACACCGGGGAGCTGTTTTTT. Protein: CASSLATSGRLTNTGELFF.